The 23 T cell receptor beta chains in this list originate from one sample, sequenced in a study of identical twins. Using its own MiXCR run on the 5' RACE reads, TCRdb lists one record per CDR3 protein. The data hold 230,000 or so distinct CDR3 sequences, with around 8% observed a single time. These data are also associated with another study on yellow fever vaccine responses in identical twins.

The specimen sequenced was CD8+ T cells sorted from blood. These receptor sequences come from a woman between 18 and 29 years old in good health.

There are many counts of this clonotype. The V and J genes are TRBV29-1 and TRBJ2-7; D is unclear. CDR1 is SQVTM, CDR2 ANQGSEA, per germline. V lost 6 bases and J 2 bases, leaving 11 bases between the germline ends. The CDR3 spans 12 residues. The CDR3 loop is CSVSHVTYEQYF. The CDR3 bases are TGCAGCGTCTCTCACGTCACCTACGAGCAGTACTTC.

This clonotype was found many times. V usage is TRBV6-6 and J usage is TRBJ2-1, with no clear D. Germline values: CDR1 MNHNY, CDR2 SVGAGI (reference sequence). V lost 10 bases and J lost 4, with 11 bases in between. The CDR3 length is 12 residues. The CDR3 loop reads CATRDDYNEQFF. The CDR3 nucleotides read TGTGCCACCCGTGACGATTACAATGAGCAGTTCTTC.

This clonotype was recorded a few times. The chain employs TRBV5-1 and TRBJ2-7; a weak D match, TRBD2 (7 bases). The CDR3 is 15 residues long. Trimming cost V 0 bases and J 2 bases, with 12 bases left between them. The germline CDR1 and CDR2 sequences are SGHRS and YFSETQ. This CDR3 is CASSLGGGLTYEQYF. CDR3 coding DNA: TGCGCCAGCAGCTTGGGGGGGGGCCTGACCTACGAGCAGTACTTC. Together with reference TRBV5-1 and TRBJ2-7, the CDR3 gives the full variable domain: KAGVTQTPRYLIKTRGQQVTLSCSPISGHRSVSWYQQTPGQGLQFLFEYFSETQRNKGNFPGRFSGRQFSNSRSEMNVSTLELGDSALYLCASSLGGGLTYEQYFGPGTRLTVT.

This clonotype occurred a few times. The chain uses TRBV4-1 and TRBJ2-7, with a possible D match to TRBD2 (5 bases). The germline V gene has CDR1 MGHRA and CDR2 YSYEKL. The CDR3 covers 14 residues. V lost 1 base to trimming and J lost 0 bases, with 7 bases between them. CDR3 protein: CASSQGGLSYEQYF. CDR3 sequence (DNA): TGCGCCAGCAGCCAAGGAGGGCTCTCCTACGAGCAGTACTTC.

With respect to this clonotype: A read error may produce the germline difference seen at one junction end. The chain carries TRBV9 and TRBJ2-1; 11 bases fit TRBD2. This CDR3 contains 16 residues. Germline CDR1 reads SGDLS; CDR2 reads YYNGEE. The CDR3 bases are TGTGCCAGCAGCGTAGGGACTAGCGGGCGCTACGATGAGCAGTTCTTC. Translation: CASSVGTSGRYDEQFF.

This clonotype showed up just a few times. CDR3 sequence reads: CASSQGPSGSSYEQYF. CDR3 in DNA: TGCGCCAGCAGCCAAGGGCCTAGCGGGAGCTCCTACGAGCAGTACTTC. The gene calls are TRBV4-1 and TRBJ2-7; 10 bases line up with TRBD2. This CDR3 region has 16 residues. Germline assignment: CDR1 MGHRA and CDR2 YSYEKL. Trimming took 1 base from V and 0 from J; bases not matched to a gene: 3.

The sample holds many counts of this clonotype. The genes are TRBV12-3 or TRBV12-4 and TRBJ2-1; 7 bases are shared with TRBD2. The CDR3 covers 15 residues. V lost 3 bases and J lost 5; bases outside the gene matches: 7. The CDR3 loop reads CASSFGPSGNNEQFF. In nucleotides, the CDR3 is TGTGCCAGCAGTTTTGGCCCTAGCGGAAACAATGAGCAGTTCTTC.

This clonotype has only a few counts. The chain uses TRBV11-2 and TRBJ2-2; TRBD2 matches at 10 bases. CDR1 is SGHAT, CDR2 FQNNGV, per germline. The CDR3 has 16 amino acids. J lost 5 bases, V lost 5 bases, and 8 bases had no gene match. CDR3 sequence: CASSIASGGGTGELFF. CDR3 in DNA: TGTGCCAGCAGCATCGCTAGCGGGGGTGGTACCGGGGAGCTGTTTTTT. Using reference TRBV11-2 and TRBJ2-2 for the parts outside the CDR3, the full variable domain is EAGVAQSPRYKIIEKRQSVAFWCNPISGHATLYWYQQILGQGPKLLIQFQNNGVVDDSQLPKDRFSAERLKGVDSTLKIQPAKLEDSAVYLCASSIASGGGTGELFFGEGSRLTVL.

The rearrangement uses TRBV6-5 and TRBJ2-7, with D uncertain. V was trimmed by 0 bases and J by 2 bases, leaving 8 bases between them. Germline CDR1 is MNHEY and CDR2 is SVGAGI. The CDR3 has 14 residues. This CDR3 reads CASSYSEAPYEQYF. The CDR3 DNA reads TGTGCCAGCAGTTACTCCGAAGCTCCCTACGAGCAGTACTTC.

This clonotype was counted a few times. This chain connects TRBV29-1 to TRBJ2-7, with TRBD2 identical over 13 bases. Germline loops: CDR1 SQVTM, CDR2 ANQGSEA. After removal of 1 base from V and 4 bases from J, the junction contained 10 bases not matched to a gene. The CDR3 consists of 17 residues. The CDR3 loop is CSVEARTSGRARYEQYF. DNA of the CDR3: TGCAGCGTTGAAGCCCGAACTAGCGGGAGGGCCCGGTACGAGCAGTACTTC.

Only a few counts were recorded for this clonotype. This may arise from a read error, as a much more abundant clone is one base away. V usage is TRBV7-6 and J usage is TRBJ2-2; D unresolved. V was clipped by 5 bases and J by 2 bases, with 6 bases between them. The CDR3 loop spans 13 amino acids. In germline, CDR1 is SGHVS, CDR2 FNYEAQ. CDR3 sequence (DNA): TGTGCCAGCAGCCCCCGTAACACCGGGGAGCTGTTTTTT. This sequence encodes CASSPRNTGELFF. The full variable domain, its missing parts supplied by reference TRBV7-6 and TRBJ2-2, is GAGVSQSPRYKVTKRGQDVALRCDPISGHVSLYWYRQALGQGPEFLTYFNYEAQQDKSGLPNDRFSAERPEGSISTLTIQRTEQRDSAMYRCASSPRNTGELFFGEGSRLTVL.

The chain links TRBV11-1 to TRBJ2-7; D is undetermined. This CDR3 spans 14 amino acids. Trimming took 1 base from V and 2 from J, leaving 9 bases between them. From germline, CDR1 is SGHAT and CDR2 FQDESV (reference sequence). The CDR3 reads CASSLGRDTYEQYF. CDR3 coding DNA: TGTGCCAGCAGCTTAGGAAGAGACACCTACGAGCAGTACTTC.

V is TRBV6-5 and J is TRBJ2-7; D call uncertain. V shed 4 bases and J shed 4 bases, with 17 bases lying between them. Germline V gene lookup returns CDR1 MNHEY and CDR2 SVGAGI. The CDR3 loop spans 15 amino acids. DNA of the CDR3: TGTGCCAGCAGTTCGCTCGACTCGAGCTTTTACGAGCAGTACTTC. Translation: CASSSLDSSFYEQYF.

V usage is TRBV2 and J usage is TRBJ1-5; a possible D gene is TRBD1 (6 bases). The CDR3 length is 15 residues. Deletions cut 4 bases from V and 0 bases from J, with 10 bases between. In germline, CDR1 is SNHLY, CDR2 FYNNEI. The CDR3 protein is CASSVRGDSNQPQHF. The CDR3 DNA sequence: TGTGCCAGCAGTGTCAGGGGTGATAGCAATCAGCCCCAGCATTTT.

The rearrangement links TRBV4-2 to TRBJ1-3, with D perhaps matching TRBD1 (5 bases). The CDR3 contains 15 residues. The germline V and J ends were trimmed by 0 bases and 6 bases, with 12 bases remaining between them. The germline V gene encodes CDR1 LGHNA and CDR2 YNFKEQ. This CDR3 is CASSQDLGEENTIYF. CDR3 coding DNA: TGTGCCAGCAGCCAAGATCTGGGGGAGGAAAACACCATATATTTT.

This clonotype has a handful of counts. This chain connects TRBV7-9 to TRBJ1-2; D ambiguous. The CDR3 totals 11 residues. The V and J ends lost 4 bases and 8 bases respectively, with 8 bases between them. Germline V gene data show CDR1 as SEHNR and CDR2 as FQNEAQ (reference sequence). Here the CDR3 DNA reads TGTGCCAGCAGCTCGCCAATGGGCTACACCTTC. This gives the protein CASSSPMGYTF. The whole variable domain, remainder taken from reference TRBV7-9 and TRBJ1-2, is DTGVSQNPRHKITKRGQNVTFRCDPISEHNRLYWYRQTLGQGPEFLTYFQNEAQLEKSRLLSDRFSAERPKGSFSTLEIQRTEQGDSAMYLCASSSPMGYTFGSGTRLTVV.

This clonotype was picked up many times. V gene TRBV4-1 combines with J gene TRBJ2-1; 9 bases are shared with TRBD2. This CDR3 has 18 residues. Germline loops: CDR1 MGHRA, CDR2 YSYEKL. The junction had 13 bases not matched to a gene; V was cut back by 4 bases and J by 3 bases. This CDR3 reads CASSPTPSLAGSYNEQFF. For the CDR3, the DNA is TGCGCCAGCAGCCCAACCCCCTCCCTAGCGGGAAGCTACAATGAGCAGTTCTTC.

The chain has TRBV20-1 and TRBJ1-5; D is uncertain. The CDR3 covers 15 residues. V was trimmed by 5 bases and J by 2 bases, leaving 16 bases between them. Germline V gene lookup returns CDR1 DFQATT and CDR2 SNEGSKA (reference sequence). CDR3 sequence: CSASHGEVGNQPQHF. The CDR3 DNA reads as TGCAGTGCTTCCCACGGGGAGGTTGGCAATCAGCCCCAGCATTTT.

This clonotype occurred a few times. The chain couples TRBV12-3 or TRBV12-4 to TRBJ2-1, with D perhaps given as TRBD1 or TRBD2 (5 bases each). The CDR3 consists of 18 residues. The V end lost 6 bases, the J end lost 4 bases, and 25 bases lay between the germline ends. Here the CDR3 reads CASSLRDRVVDGYNEQFF. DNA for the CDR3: TGTGCCAGCAGCCTCCGGGACCGTGTTGTGGATGGGTACAATGAGCAGTTCTTC.

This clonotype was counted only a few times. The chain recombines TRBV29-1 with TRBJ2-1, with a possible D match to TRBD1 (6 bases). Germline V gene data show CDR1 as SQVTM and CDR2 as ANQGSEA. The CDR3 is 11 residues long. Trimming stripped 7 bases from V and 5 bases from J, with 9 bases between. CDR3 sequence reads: CSATGNNEQFF. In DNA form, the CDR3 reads TGCAGCGCTACAGGGAACAATGAGCAGTTCTTC.

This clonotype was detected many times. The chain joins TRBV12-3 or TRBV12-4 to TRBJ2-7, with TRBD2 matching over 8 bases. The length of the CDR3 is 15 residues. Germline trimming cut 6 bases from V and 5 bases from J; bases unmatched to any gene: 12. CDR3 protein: CASRGGSGRANEQYF. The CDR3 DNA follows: TGTGCCAGCAGGGGGGGCAGCGGGAGAGCTAACGAGCAGTACTTC.

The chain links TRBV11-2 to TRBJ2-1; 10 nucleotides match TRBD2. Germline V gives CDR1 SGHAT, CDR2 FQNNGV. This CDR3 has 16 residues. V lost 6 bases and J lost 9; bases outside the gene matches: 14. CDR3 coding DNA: TGTGCCAGCAGTCGATGGGGCAGCGGGGGGGACGCTGAGCAGTTCTTC. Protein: CASSRWGSGGDAEQFF.

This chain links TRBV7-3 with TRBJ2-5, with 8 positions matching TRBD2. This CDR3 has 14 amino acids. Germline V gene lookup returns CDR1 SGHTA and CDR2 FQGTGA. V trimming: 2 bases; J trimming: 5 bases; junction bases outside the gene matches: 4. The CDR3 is CASSLGGGTETQYF. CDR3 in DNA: TGTGCCAGCAGCTTAGGCGGGGGGACGGAGACCCAGTACTTC.